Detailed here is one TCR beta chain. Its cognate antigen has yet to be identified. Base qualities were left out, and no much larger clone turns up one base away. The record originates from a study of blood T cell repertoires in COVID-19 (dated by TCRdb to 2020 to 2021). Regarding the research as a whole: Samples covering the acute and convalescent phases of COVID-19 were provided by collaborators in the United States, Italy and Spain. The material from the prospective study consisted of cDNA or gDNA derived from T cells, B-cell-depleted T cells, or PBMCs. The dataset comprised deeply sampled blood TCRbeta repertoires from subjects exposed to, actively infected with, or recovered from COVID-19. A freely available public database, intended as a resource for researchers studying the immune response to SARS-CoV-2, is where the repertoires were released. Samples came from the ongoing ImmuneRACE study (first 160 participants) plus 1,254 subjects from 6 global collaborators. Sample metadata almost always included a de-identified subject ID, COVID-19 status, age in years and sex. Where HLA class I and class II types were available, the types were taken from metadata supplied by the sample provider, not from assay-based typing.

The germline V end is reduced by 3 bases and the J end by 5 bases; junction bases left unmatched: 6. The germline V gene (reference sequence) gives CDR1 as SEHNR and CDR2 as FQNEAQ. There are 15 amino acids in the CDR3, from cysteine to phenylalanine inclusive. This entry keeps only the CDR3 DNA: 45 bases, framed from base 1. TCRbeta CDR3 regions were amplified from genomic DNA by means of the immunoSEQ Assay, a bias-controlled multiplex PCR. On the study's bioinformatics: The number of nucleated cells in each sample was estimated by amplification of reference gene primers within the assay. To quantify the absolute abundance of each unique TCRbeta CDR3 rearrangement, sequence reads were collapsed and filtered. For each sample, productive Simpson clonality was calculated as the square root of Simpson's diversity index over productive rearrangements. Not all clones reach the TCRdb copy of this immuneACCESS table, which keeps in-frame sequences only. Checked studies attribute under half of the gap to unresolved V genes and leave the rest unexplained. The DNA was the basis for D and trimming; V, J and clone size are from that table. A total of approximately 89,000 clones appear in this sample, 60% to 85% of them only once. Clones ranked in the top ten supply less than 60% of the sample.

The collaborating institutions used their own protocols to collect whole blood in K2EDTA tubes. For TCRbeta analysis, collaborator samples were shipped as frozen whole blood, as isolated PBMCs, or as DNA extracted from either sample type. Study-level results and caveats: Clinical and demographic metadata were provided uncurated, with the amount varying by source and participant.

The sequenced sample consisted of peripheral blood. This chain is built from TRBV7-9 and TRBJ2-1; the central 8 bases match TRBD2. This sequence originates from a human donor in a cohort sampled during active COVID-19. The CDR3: CASSFISGGNNEQFF. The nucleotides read TGTGCCAGCAGCTTTATAAGCGGGGGTAACAATGAGCAGTTCTTC.